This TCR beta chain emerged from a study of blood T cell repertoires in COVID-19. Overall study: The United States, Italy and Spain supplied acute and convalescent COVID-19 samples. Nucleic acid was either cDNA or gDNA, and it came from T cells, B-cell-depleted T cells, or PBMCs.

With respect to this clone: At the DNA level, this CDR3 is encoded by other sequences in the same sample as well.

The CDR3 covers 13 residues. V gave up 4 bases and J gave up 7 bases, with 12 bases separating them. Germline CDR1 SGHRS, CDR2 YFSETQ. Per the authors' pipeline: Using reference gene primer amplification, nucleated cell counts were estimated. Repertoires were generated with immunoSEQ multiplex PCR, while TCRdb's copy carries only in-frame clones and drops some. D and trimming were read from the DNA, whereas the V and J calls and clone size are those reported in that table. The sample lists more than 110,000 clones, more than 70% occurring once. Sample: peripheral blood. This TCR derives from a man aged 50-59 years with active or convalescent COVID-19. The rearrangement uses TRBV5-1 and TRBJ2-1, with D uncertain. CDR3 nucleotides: TGCGCCAGCAGCGTGGATGCGTTTAATGAGCAGTTCTTC. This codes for CASSVDAFNEQFF.